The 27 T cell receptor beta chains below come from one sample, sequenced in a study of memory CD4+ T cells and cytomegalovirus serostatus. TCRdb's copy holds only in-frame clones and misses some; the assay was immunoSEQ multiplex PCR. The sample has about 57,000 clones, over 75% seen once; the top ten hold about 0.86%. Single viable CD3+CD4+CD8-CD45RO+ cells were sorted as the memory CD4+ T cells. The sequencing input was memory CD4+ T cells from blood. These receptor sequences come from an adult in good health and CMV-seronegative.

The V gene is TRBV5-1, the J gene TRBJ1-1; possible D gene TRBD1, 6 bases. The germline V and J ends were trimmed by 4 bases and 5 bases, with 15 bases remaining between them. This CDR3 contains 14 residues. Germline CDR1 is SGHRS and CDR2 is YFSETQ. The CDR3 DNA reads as TGCGCCAGCAGCCCCGGAGGGGGGCGAACTGAAGCTTTCTTT. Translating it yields CASSPGGGRTEAFF.

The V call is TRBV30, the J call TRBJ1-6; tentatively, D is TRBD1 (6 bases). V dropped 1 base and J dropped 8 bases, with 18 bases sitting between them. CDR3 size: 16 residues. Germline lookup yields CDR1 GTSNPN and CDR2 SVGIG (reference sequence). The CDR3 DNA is TGTGCCTGGAGTGCCCCACAGGGATGGGGAGATTCACCCCTCCACTTT. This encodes CAWSAPQGWGDSPLHF.

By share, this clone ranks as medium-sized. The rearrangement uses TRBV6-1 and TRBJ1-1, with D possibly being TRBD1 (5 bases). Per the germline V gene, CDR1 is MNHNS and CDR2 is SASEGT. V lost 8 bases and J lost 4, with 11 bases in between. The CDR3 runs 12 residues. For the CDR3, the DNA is TGTGCCAGCGGCGCAGGGTTCACTGAAGCTTTCTTT. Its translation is CASGAGFTEAFF.

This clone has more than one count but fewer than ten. This CDR3 reads CASSPPSTGGETQYF. The CDR3 DNA reads TGTGCCAGCTCACCGCCCTCGACAGGGGGGGAGACCCAGTACTTC. The V call is TRBV18, the J call TRBJ2-5; 9 positions agree with TRBD1. J gave up 5 bases and V 3 bases, and 7 bases lay outside the gene matches. Germline lookup yields CDR1 KGHSH and CDR2 LQKENI. The length of the CDR3 is 15 residues.

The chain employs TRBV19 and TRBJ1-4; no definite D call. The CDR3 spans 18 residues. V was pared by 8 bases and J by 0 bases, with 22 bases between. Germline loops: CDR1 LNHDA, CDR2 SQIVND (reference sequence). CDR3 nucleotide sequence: TGTGCCAGTGGTGGTCGGTTGCACACACCTGCAACTAATGAAAAACTGTTTTTT. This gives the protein CASGGRLHTPATNEKLFF.

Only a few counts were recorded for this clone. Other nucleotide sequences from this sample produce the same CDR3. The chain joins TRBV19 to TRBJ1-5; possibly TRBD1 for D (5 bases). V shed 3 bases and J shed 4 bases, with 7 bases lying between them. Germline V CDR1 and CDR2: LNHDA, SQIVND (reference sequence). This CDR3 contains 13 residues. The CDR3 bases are TGTGCCAGTAGTATTCGGGGGAATCAGCCCCAGCATTTT. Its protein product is CASSIRGNQPQHF.

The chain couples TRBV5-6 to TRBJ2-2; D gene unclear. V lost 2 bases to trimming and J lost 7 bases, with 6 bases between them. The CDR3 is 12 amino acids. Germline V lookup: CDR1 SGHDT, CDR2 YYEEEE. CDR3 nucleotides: TGTGCCAGCAGCTTAAGGAGCGGGGAGCTGTTTTTT. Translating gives CASSLRSGELFF.

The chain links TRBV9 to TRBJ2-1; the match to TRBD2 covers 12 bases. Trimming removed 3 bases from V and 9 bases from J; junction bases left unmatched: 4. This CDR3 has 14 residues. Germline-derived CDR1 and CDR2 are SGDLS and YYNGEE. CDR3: CASSGLAGVGEQFF. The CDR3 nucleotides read TGTGCCAGCAGCGGACTAGCGGGGGTAGGTGAGCAGTTCTTC.

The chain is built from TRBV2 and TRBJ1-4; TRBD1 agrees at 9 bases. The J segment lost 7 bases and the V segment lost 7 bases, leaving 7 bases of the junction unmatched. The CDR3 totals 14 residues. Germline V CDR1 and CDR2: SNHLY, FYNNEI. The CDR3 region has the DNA TGTGCCAGCAAACGGGAGGACAGGGGTGAAAAACTGTTTTTT. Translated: CASKREDRGEKLFF.

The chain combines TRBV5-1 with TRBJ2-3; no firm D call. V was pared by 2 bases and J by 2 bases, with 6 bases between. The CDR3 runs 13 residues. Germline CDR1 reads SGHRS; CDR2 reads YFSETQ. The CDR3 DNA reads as TGCGCCAGCAGCTTTCTCCCCACAGATACGCAGTATTTT. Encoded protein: CASSFLPTDTQYF.

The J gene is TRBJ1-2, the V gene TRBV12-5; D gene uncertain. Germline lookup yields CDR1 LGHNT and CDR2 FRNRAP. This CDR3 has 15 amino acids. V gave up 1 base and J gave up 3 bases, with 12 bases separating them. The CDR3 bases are TGTGCTAGTGGTTTGGACCCCGTCTCTTACTATGGCTACACCTTC. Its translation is CASGLDPVSYYGYTF.

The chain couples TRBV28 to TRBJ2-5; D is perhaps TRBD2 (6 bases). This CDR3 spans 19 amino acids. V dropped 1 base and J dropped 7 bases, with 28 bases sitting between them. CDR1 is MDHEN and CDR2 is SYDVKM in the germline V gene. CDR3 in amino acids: CASSLFFGGRGVRPMTQYF. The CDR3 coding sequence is TGTGCCAGCAGTTTATTCTTCGGGGGTCGGGGTGTGAGACCCATGACCCAGTACTTC.

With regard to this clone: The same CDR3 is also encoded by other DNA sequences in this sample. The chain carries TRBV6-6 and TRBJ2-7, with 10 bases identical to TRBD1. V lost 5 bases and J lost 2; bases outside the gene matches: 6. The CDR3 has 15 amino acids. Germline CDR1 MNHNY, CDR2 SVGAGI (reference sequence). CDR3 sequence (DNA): TGTGCCAGCAGTCCGAGACAGGGGGCAGCCTACGAGCAGTACTTC. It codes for CASSPRQGAAYEQYF.

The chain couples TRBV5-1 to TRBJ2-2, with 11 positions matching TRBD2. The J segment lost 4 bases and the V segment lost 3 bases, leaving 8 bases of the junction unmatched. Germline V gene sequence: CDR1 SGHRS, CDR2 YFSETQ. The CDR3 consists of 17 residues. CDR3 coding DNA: TGCGCCAGCAGCTCTGGGACTAGCGGAGCCTTCACCGGGGAGCTGTTTTTT. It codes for CASSSGTSGAFTGELFF.

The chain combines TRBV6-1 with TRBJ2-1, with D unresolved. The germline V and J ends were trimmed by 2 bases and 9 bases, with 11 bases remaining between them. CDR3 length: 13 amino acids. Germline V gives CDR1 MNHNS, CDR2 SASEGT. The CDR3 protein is CASSESPPGEQFF. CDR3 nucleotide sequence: TGTGCCAGCAGTGAATCCCCTCCCGGTGAGCAGTTCTTC.

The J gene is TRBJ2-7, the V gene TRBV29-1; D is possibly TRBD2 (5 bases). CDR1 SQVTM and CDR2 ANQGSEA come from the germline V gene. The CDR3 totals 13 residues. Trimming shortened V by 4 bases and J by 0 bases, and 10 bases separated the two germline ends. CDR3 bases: TGCAGCGTTGTTAGGGAGCCCTCCTACGAGCAGTACTTC. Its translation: CSVVREPSYEQYF.

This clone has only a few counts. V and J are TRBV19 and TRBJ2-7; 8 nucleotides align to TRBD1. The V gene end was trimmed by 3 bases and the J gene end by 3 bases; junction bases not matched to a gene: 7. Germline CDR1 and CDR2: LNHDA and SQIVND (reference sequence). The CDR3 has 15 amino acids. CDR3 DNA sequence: TGTGCCAGTAGTATGAATGACGACAGGGGCTACGAGCAGTACTTC. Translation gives CASSMNDDRGYEQYF.

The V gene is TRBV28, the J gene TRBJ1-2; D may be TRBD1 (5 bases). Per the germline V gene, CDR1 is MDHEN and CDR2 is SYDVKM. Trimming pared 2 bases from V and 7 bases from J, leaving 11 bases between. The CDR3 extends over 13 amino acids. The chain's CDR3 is CASSLLRGSGYTF. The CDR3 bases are TGTGCCAGCAGTTTACTGAGGGGCTCTGGCTACACCTTC.

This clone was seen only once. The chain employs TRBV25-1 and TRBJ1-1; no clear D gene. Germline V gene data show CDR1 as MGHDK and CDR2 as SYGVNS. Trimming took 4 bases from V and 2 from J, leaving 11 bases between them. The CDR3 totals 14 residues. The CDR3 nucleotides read TGTGCCAGCAGTGGCGCAAAAACTAACACTGAAGCTTTCTTT. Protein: CASSGAKTNTEAFF.

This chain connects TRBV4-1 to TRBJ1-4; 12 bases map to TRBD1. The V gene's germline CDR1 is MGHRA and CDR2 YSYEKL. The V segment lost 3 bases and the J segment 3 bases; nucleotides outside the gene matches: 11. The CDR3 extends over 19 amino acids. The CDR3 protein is CASSHRAWDRGRPNEKLFF. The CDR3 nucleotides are TGCGCCAGCAGCCACCGAGCCTGGGACAGGGGGCGTCCTAATGAAAAACTGTTTTTT.

CDR3 loop: CASSHLTGATNIQYF. In DNA form, the CDR3 reads TGCGCCAGCAGCCACCTTACCGGGGCCACGAACATTCAGTACTTC. This chain uses TRBV4-1 with TRBJ2-4, with D perhaps given as TRBD1 or TRBD2 (5 bases each). V was pared by 3 bases and J by 7 bases, with 16 bases between. This CDR3 has 15 amino acids. CDR1 and CDR2 (germline): MGHRA, YSYEKL.

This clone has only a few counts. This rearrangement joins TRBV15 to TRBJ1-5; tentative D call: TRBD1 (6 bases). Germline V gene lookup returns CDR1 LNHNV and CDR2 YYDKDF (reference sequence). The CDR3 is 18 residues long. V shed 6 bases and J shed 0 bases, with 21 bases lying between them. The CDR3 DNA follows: TGTGCCACCAGACCGGGACACCGCTTAGTATATAGCAATCAGCCCCAGCATTTT. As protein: CATRPGHRLVYSNQPQHF.

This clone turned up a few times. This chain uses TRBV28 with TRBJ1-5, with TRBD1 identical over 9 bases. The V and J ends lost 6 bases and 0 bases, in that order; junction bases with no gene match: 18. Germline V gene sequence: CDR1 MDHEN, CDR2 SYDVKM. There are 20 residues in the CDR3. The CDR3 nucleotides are TGTGCCAGCAGCCCGAAACTGCCGGGGACAGGGTCATATAGCAATCAGCCCCAGCATTTT. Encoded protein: CASSPKLPGTGSYSNQPQHF.

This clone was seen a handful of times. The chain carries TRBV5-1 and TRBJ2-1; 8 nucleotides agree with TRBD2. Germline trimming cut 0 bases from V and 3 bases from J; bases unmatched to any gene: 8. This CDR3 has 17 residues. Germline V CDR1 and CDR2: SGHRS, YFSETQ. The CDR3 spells CASSLASSGRFYNEQFF. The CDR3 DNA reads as TGCGCCAGCAGCTTGGCTTCTAGCGGGCGTTTCTACAATGAGCAGTTCTTC.

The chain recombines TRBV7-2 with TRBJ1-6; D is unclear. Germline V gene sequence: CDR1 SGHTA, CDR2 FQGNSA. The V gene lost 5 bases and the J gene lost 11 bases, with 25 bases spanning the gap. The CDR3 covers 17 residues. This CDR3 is CASSQPPYKDRGPPLHF. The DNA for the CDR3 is TGTGCCAGCAGCCAACCTCCGTACAAGGATCGAGGTCCACCCCTCCACTTT.

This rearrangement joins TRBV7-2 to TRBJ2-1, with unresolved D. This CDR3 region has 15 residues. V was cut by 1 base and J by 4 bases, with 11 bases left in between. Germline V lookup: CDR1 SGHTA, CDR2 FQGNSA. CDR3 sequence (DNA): TGTGCCAGCAGCTTAGATGCCCTTCAGTACAATGAGCAGTTCTTC. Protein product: CASSLDALQYNEQFF.

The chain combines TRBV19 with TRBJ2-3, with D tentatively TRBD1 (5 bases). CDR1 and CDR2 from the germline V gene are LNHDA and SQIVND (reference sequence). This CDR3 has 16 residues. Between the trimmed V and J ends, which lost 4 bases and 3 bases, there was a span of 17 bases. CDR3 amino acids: CASSTWTPDITDTQYF. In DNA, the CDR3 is TGTGCCAGTAGTACTTGGACACCAGACATTACAGATACGCAGTATTTT.